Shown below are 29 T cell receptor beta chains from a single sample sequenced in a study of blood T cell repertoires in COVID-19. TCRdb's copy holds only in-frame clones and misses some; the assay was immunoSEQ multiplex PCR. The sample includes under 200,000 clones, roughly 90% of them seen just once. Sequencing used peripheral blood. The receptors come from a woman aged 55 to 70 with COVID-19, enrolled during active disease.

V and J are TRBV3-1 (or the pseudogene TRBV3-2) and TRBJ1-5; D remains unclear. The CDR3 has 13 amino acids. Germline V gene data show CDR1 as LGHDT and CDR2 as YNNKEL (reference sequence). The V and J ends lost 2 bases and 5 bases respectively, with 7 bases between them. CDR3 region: CASSQNMDQPQHF. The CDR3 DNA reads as TGTGCCAGCAGCCAAAACATGGATCAGCCCCAGCATTTT.

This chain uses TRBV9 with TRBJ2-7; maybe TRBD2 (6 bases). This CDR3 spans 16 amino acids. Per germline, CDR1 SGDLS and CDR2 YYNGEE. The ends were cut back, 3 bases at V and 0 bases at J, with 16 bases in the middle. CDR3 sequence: CASSADPRRGSYEQYF. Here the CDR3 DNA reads TGTGCCAGCAGCGCAGACCCTAGGCGGGGCTCCTACGAGCAGTACTTC.

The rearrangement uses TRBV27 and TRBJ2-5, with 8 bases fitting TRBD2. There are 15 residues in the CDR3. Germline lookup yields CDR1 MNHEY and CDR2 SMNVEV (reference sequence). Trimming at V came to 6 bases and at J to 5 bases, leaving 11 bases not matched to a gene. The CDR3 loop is CASSPLGLGVETQYF. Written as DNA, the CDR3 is TGTGCCAGCAGCCCCCTGGGACTAGGGGTTGAGACCCAGTACTTC.

CDR3 coding DNA: TGTGCCAGCAGCTTGGGGGAGGAGGCTTTCTTT. Its translation: CASSLGEEAFF. V and J are TRBV11-3 and TRBJ1-1, with D possibly being TRBD1 (5 bases). The germline V and J ends were trimmed by 3 bases and 11 bases, with 10 bases remaining between them. This CDR3 contains 11 residues. Per the germline V gene, CDR1 is SGHNT and CDR2 is YENEEA. Variable domain in full (rest from reference TRBV11-3 and TRBJ1-1): EAGVVQSPRYKIIEKKQPVAFWCNPISGHNTLYWYLQNLGQGPELLIRYENEEAVDDSQLPKDRFSAERLKGVDSTLKIQPAELGDSAVYLCASSLGEEAFFGQGTRLTVV.

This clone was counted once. For the CDR3, the DNA is TGTGCCAGCAGGAAAGGACAGACCCGCCAAGAGACCCAGTACTTC. It translates to CASRKGQTRQETQYF. This chain uses TRBV27 with TRBJ2-5, with D tentatively TRBD1 (6 bases). The CDR3 sequence is 15 residues long. Germline assignment: CDR1 MNHEY and CDR2 SMNVEV (reference sequence). The V end lost 6 bases, the J end lost 1 base, and 15 bases lay between the germline ends.

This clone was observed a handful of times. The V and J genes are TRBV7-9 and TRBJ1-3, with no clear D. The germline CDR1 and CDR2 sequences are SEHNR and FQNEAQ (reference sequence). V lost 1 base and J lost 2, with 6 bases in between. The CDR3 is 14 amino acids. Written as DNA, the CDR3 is TGTGCCAGCAGCTTAGTGACTACTGGAAACACCATATATTTT. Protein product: CASSLVTTGNTIYF.

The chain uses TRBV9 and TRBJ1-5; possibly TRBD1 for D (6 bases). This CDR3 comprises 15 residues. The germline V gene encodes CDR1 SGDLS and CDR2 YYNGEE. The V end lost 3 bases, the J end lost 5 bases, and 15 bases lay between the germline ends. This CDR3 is CASSAGGQFDQPQHF. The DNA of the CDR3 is TGTGCCAGCAGCGCCGGTGGACAGTTCGATCAGCCCCAGCATTTT.

The CDR3 nucleotides read TGCGCCAGCAGCTTAGCAGGGCCAGATGAAAAACTGTTTTTT. It yields the protein CASSLAGPDEKLFF. This chain connects TRBV5-1 to TRBJ1-4, with a weak D call TRBD1 (5 bases). CDR3 size: 14 residues. V was clipped by 2 bases and J by 6 bases, with 11 bases between them. Germline V gene lookup returns CDR1 SGHRS and CDR2 YFSETQ. Variable domain in full (rest from reference TRBV5-1 and TRBJ1-4): KAGVTQTPRYLIKTRGQQVTLSCSPISGHRSVSWYQQTPGQGLQFLFEYFSETQRNKGNFPGRFSGRQFSNSRSEMNVSTLELGDSALYLCASSLAGPDEKLFFGSGTQLSVL.

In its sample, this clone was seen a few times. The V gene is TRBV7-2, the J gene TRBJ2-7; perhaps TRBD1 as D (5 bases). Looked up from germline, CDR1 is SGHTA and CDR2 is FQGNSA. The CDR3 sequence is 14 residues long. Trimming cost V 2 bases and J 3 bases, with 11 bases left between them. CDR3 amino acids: CASSLSDGHYEQYF. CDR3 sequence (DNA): TGTGCCAGCAGCTTATCGGACGGACACTACGAGCAGTACTTC.

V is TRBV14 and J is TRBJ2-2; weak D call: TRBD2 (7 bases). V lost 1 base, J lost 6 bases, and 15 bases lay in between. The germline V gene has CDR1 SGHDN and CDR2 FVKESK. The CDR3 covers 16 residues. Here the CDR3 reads CASSQGGGARAGELFF. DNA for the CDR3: TGTGCCAGCAGCCAAGGAGGGGGGGCGCGTGCCGGGGAGCTGTTTTTT.

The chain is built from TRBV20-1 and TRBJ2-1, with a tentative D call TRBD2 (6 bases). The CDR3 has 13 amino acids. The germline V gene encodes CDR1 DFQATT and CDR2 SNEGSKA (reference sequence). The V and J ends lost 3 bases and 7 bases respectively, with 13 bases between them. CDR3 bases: TGCAGTGCTAGTCGACTAGTCCGTAATGAGCAGTTCTTC. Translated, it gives CSASRLVRNEQFF.

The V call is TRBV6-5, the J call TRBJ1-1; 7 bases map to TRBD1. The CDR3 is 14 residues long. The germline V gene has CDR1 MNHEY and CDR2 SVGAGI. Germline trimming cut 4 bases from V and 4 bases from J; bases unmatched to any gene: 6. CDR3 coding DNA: TGTGCCAGCAGTTTCGGACAGGTTGGCACTGAAGCTTTCTTT. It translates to CASSFGQVGTEAFF.

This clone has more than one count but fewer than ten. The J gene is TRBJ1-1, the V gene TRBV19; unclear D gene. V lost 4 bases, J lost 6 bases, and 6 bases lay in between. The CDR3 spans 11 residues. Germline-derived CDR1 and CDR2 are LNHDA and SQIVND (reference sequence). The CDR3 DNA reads TGTGCCAGTAGTACCCTAGCTGAAGCTTTCTTT. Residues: CASSTLAEAFF.

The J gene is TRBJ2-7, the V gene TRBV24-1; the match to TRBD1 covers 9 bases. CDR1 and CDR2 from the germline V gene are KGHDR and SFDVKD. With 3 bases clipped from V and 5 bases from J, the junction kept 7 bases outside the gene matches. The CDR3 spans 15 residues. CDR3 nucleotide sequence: TGTGCCACCAGTGATATACGGACAGGGGCTGACGAGCAGTACTTC. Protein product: CATSDIRTGADEQYF.

DNA of the CDR3: TGTGCCAGCCCCCGCGCGTCAGAGACTAGCGGGAGACCCGGGGAGCTGTTTTTT. Translation gives CASPRASETSGRPGELFF. V and J are TRBV21-1 and TRBJ2-2; the table names TRBD2, a call not compared with the DNA. TRBV21-1 is marked as a pseudogene. This CDR3 has 18 residues.

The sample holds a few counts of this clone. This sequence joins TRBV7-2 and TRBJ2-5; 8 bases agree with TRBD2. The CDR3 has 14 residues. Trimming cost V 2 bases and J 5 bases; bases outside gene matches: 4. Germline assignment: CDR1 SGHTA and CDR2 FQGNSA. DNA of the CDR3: TGTGCCAGCAGCTTATACCGGGGGGGGGAGACCCAGTACTTC. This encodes CASSLYRGGETQYF.

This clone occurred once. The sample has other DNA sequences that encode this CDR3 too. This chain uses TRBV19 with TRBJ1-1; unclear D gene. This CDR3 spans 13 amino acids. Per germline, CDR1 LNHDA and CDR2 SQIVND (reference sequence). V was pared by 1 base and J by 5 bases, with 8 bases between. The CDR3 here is CASSIGPNTEAFF. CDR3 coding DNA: TGTGCCAGTAGTATAGGGCCGAATACTGAAGCTTTCTTT.

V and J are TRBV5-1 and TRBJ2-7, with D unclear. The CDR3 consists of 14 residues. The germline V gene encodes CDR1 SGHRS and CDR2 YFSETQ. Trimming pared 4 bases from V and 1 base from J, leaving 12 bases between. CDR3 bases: TGCGCCAGCAGCCCCATGCCGGGTTCCTACGAGCAGTACTTC. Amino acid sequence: CASSPMPGSYEQYF.

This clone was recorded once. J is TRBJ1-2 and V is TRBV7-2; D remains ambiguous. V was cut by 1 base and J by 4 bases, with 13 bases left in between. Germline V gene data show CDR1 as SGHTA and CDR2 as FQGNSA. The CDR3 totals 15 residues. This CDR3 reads CASSLGATELYGYTF. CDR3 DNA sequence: TGTGCCAGCAGCTTAGGAGCGACGGAACTCTATGGCTACACCTTC.

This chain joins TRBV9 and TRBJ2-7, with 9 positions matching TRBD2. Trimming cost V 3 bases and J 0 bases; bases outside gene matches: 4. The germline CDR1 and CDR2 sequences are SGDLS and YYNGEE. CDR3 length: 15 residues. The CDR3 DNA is TGTGCCAGCAGCGATAGCGGGAGTTTCTCCTACGAGCAGTACTTC. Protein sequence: CASSDSGSFSYEQYF.

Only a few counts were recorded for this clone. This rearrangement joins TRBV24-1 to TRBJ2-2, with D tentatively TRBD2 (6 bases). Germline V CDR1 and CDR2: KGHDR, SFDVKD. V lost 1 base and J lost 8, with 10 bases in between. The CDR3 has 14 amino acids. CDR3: CATSDLGGLGELFF. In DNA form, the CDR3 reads TGTGCCACCAGTGATTTAGGAGGGCTGGGGGAGCTGTTTTTT.

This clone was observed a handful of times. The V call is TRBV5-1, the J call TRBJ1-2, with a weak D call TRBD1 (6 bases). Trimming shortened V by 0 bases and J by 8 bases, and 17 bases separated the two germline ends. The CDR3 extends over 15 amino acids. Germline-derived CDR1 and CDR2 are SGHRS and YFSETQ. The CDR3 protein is CASSLAMGALRGYTF. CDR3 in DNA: TGCGCCAGCAGCTTGGCCATGGGGGCCCTCCGAGGCTACACCTTC.

The CDR3 region is CASSRDSGGGYGYTF. The CDR3 bases are TGTGCCAGCAGCCGCGACTCAGGGGGCGGCTATGGCTACACCTTC. The chain is built from TRBV7-3 and TRBJ1-2; 8 nucleotides match TRBD1. In germline, CDR1 is SGHTA, CDR2 FQGTGA. The CDR3 contains 15 residues. J was trimmed by 4 bases and V by 5 bases; bases with no gene match: 9.

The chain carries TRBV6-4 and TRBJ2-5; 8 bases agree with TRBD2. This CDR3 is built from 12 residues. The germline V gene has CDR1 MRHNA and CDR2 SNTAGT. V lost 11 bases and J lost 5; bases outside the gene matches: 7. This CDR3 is CAAKREWETQYF. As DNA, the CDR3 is TGTGCCGCCAAGCGGGAGTGGGAGACCCAGTACTTC.

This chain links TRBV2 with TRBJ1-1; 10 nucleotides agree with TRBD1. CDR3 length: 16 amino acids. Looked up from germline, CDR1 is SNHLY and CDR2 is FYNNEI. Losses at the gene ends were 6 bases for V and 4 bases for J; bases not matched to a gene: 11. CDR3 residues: CASRTGGRWGGTEAFF. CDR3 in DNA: TGTGCCAGCAGGACAGGGGGCCGGTGGGGCGGCACTGAAGCTTTCTTT.

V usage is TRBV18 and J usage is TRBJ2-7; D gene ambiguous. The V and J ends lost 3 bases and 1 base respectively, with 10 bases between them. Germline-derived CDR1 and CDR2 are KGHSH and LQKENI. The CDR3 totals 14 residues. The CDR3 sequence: CASSPGGASYEQYF. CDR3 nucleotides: TGTGCCAGCTCACCTGGCGGAGCGTCCTACGAGCAGTACTTC.

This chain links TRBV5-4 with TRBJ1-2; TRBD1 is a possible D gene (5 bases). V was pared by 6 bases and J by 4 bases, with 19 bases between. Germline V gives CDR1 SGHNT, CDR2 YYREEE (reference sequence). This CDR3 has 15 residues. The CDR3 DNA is TGTGCCAGCATCCAAGGCGGGGGTGGGGCCTATGGCTACACCTTC. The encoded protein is CASIQGGGGAYGYTF.

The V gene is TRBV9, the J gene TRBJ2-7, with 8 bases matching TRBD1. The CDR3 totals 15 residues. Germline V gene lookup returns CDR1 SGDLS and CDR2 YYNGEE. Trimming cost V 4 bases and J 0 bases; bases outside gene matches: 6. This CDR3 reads CASSQQGGPSYEQYF. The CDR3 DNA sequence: TGTGCCAGCAGCCAACAGGGGGGTCCCTCCTACGAGCAGTACTTC.

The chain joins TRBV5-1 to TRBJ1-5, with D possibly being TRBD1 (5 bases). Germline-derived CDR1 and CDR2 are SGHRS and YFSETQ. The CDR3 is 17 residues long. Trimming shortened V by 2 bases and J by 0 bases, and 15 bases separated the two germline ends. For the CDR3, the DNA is TGCGCCAGCAGCTTCAGGGAGGGGCTTTATAGCAATCAGCCCCAGCATTTT. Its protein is CASSFREGLYSNQPQHF.